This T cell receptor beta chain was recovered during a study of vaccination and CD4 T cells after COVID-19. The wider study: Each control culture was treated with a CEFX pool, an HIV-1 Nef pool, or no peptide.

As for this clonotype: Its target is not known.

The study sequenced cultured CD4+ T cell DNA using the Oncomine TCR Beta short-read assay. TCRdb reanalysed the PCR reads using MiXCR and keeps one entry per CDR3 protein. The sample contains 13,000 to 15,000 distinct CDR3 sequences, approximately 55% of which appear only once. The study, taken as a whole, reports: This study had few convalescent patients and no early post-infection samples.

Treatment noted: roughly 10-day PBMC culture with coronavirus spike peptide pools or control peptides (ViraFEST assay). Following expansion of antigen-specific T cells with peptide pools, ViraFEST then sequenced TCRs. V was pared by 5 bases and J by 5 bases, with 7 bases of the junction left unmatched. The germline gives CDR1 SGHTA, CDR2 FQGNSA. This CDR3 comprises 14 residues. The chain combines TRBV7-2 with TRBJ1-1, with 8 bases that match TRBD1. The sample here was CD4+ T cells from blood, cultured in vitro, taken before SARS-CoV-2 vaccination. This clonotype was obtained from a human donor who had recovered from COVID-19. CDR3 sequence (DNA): TGTGCCAGCAGCCCGGACAGGGCTGTTACTGAAGCTTTCTTT. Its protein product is CASSPDRAVTEAFF.